The 26 T cell receptor beta chains listed next were all sequenced from one sample in a study of T cells in Graves' hyperthyroidism and ophthalmopathy. RNA transcripts gave rise to amplified TCR beta CDR3 regions. The HTBI primer set was used in a first-round RT-PCR of the TCR CDR3. From the multiplex PCR reads, TCRdb called clonotypes with MiXCR, one entry per CDR3 protein. The repertoire holds hundreds of thousands of distinct CDR3 sequences, with 15% to 20% as singletons. The sequencing input was blood. The source is a woman aged 25 to 39 with Graves' hyperthyroidism.

This clonotype appeared many times. The genes are TRBV28 and TRBJ1-3; possibly TRBD1 for D (6 bases). This CDR3 spans 15 amino acids. Germline V lookup: CDR1 MDHEN, CDR2 SYDVKM. V was shortened by 7 bases and J by 0 bases, with 13 bases between the two germline ends. The CDR3 DNA reads TGTGCCAGCACCCCAGGACAGCGCTCTGGAAACACCATATATTTT. This gives the protein CASTPGQRSGNTIYF.

This clonotype was counted ten times or more. The chain joins TRBV3-1 to TRBJ1-1; the match to TRBD1 covers 9 bases. The CDR3 is made up of 15 amino acids. The junction had 5 bases not matched to a gene; V was cut back by 0 bases and J by 6 bases. The V gene's germline CDR1 is LGHDT and CDR2 YNNKEL (reference sequence). The CDR3 protein is CASSQDTGQGAEAFF. In DNA form, the CDR3 reads TGTGCCAGCAGCCAAGATACGGGACAGGGCGCTGAAGCTTTCTTT. The full variable domain, completed using reference TRBV3-1 and TRBJ1-1, is DTAVSQTPKYLVTQMGNDKSIKCEQNLGHDTMYWYKQDSKKFLKIMFSYNNKELIINETVPNRFSPKSPDKAHLNLHINSLELGDSAVYFCASSQDTGQGAEAFFGQGTRLTVV.

This clonotype showed up many times. This chain uses TRBV11-2 with TRBJ2-3; 9 nucleotides line up with TRBD2. This CDR3 is 16 amino acids long. The germline V gene encodes CDR1 SGHAT and CDR2 FQNNGV. V lost 6 bases, J lost 2 bases, and 9 bases stayed unmatched. CDR3: CASSPGLAILTDTQYF. The CDR3 DNA sequence: TGTGCCAGCAGTCCCGGACTAGCGATACTCACAGATACGCAGTATTTT.

This clonotype was counted only a few times. This chain links TRBV24-1 with TRBJ2-5; D is uncertain. CDR1 and CDR2 from the germline V gene are KGHDR and SFDVKD. V shed 4 bases and J shed 3 bases, with 11 bases lying between them. The CDR3 has 14 amino acids. CDR3 sequence: CATSDLTSKETQYF. CDR3 nucleotides: TGTGCCACCAGTGACCTCACTTCGAAAGAGACCCAGTACTTC.

This clonotype was seen at least ten times. In DNA form, the CDR3 reads TGTGCCAGCAGGATTGGCGGTGGGGGCTACAATGAGCAGTTCTTC. It yields the protein CASRIGGGGYNEQFF. V is TRBV28 and J is TRBJ2-1, with D possibly called TRBD1 or TRBD2 (5 bases each). V lost 6 bases and J 3 bases, leaving 15 bases between the germline ends. The germline V gene has CDR1 MDHEN and CDR2 SYDVKM. The CDR3 is 15 amino acids.

This clonotype was seen ten or more times. The gene calls are TRBV28 and TRBJ2-7; 9 bases line up with TRBD2. The junction had 9 bases not matched to a gene; V was cut back by 6 bases and J by 3 bases. The CDR3 is 15 residues long. Per the germline V gene, CDR1 is MDHEN and CDR2 is SYDVKM. The CDR3 DNA is TGTGCCAGCAGACATTGGCGGGAGGGCCGCTACGAGCAGTACTTC. Protein product: CASRHWREGRYEQYF.

The table lists this clonotype with many counts. This chain connects TRBV29-1 to TRBJ1-1, with D possibly TRBD1 on 6 matching bases. Trimming took off 4 bases at V and 1 base at J, with 10 bases between the two ends. CDR1 is SQVTM and CDR2 is ANQGSEA in the germline V gene. The CDR3 is 13 amino acids. The CDR3 DNA reads TGCAGCGTTGTCGGGGGGCGGAACACTGAAGCTTTCTTT. Translation gives CSVVGGRNTEAFF.

The table lists this clonotype with a few counts. The chain couples TRBV11-2 to TRBJ2-7; perhaps TRBD2 as D (6 bases). V lost 0 bases and J lost 0, with 12 bases in between. Germline-derived CDR1 and CDR2 are SGHAT and FQNNGV. The length of the CDR3 is 16 residues. For the CDR3, the DNA is TGTGCCAGCAGCTTAGAATGGGCGGGGAGCTCCTACGAGCAGTACTTC. It codes for CASSLEWAGSSYEQYF. The whole variable domain, filled in from reference TRBV11-2 and TRBJ2-7, reads EAGVAQSPRYKIIEKRQSVAFWCNPISGHATLYWYQQILGQGPKLLIQFQNNGVVDDSQLPKDRFSAERLKGVDSTLKIQPAKLEDSAVYLCASSLEWAGSSYEQYFGPGTRLTVT.

There are many counts of this clonotype. The chain employs TRBV27 and TRBJ2-4, with D maybe TRBD2 (5 bases). The CDR3 extends over 18 amino acids. V lost 5 bases to trimming and J lost 1 base, with 21 bases between them. CDR1 and CDR2 (germline): MNHEY, SMNVEV (reference sequence). This CDR3 reads CASSPLGLGPGAKNIQYF. Here the CDR3 DNA reads TGTGCCAGCAGTCCTTTAGGGCTAGGGCCGGGGGCCAAAAACATTCAGTACTTC.

CDR3 in DNA: TGTGCCTGGAGTGTACTCCGACAGGGGGAAGGGGCTGAAGCTTTCTTT. Translation: CAWSVLRQGEGAEAFF. The chain carries TRBV30 and TRBJ1-1; TRBD1 aligns across 9 bases. Losses at the gene ends were 0 bases for V and 6 bases for J; bases not matched to a gene: 11. In germline, CDR1 is GTSNPN, CDR2 SVGIG (reference sequence). This CDR3 comprises 16 residues. The variable domain in full, with the rest retrieved from reference TRBV30 and TRBJ1-1, is SQTIHQWPATLVQPVGSPLSLECTVEGTSNPNLYWYRQAAGRGLQLLFYSVGIGQISSEVPQNLSASRPQDRQFILSSKKLLLSDSGFYLCAWSVLRQGEGAEAFFGQGTRLTVV.

This clonotype was observed a few times. The chain carries TRBV27 and TRBJ2-7; maybe TRBD1 (5 bases). The CDR3 is 14 amino acids. The ends were cut back, 4 bases at V and 2 bases at J, with 12 bases in the middle. Germline loops: CDR1 MNHEY, CDR2 SMNVEV (reference sequence). This CDR3 reads CASSWVGAPYEQYF. The CDR3 nucleotides read TGTGCCAGCAGTTGGGTAGGGGCACCCTACGAGCAGTACTTC.

The rearrangement joins TRBV6-5 to TRBJ2-7; no reliable D call. V dropped 2 bases and J dropped 4 bases, with 21 bases sitting between them. CDR1 and CDR2 from the germline V gene are MNHEY and SVGAGI. The CDR3 covers 17 residues. CDR3 nucleotide sequence: TGTGCCAGCAGTTACGCGCCCCCGAGTAGTTTGGTGTACGAGCAGTACTTC. As protein: CASSYAPPSSLVYEQYF.

This clonotype was found many times. This rearrangement joins TRBV7-2 to TRBJ2-5, with no clear D. The CDR3 extends over 13 amino acids. Germline CDR1 SGHTA, CDR2 FQGNSA. Trimming left V 1 base short and J 4 bases short, with 7 bases between. The CDR3: CASSLVGTETQYF. The CDR3, as DNA: TGTGCCAGCAGCTTAGTAGGAACAGAGACCCAGTACTTC.

This clonotype was recorded many times. The chain joins TRBV9 to TRBJ2-1; D remains unclear. V shed 4 bases and J shed 7 bases, with 12 bases lying between them. Germline CDR1 reads SGDLS; CDR2 reads YYNGEE. CDR3 size: 13 residues. The CDR3 sequence is CASSIPPSNEQFF. The CDR3 coding sequence is TGTGCCAGCAGCATACCCCCTAGTAATGAGCAGTTCTTC.

The genes are TRBV6-2 or TRBV6-3 and TRBJ2-7, with 7 bases that match TRBD1. The CDR3 is 16 residues long. Trimming removed 4 bases from V and 3 bases from J; junction bases left unmatched: 12. Per the germline V gene, CDR1 is MNHEY and CDR2 is SVGEGT. This CDR3 is CASSLTPGTEFYEQYF. CDR3 DNA: TGTGCCAGCAGTTTAACCCCCGGGACAGAATTCTACGAGCAGTACTTC.

This clonotype was observed at least ten times. The J gene is TRBJ2-3, the V gene TRBV3-1; D remains unclear. This CDR3 region has 18 residues. CDR1 and CDR2 from the germline V gene are LGHDT and YNNKEL (reference sequence). Trimming shortened V by 6 bases and J by 1 base, and 23 bases separated the two germline ends. The CDR3 region is CASRRSPTRGIRTDTQYF. The CDR3 nucleotides read TGTGCCAGCAGACGGAGCCCAACCCGCGGTATACGCACAGATACGCAGTATTTT.

This sequence joins TRBV7-9 and TRBJ2-7; 10 nucleotides line up with TRBD1. The germline V gene encodes CDR1 SEHNR and CDR2 FQNEAQ (reference sequence). Trimming at V came to 5 bases and at J to 1 base, leaving 5 bases not matched to a gene. The CDR3 length is 15 residues. The CDR3 loop is CASSRTGGGSYEQYF. CDR3 DNA: TGTGCCAGCAGCCGGACAGGGGGTGGTTCCTACGAGCAGTACTTC.

At least ten counts were recorded for this clonotype. The chain joins TRBV6-5 to TRBJ1-5; D ambiguous. Trimming pared 0 bases from V and 5 bases from J, leaving 14 bases between. The germline CDR1 and CDR2 sequences are MNHEY and SVGAGI. The CDR3 is 16 amino acids. CDR3 residues: CASSYSADPGHQPQHF. The CDR3 nucleotides are TGTGCCAGCAGTTACTCGGCAGACCCCGGCCATCAGCCCCAGCATTTT.

This clonotype was counted a few times. The chain has TRBV11-2 and TRBJ2-1, with 7 bases aligning to TRBD2. After removal of 1 base from V and 5 bases from J, the junction contained 17 bases not matched to a gene. This CDR3 has 19 amino acids. CDR1 is SGHAT and CDR2 is FQNNGV in the germline V gene. CDR3 bases: TGTGCCAGCAGCTTAGTAGGAGGGTTTGGGCTAGCGGAAAACAATGAGCAGTTCTTC. Its protein is CASSLVGGFGLAENNEQFF.

Many counts were recorded for this clonotype. In DNA form, the CDR3 reads TGTGCCAGCTCGAAAGGGGGGAGGAGCAATCAGCCCCAGCATTTT. Translation gives CASSKGGRSNQPQHF. The V gene is TRBV18, the J gene TRBJ1-5; a possible D gene is TRBD1 (6 bases). V lost 6 bases and J 1 base, leaving 13 bases between the germline ends. The CDR3 runs 15 residues. Germline loops: CDR1 KGHSH, CDR2 LQKENI.

CDR3 in DNA: TGTGCCAGCAGCTTGGACGACCCGGGGGCGATGTTCCAAGAGACCCAGTACTTC. Translation gives CASSLDDPGAMFQETQYF. V is TRBV5-6 and J is TRBJ2-5; D may be TRBD1 or TRBD2 (6 bases each). The germline CDR1 and CDR2 sequences are SGHDT and YYEEEE. Trimming took 0 bases from V and 1 from J, leaving 19 bases between them. This CDR3 comprises 18 residues.

This clonotype was counted a single time. The junction departs from the called germline gene at one end, perhaps through a read error. The J gene is TRBJ1-3, the V gene TRBV6-2 or TRBV6-3, with a possible D match to TRBD1 (5 bases). CDR3 length equals 13 residues. The germline V gene encodes CDR1 MNHEY and CDR2 SVGEGT. In DNA form, the CDR3 reads TGTGTCAGCGGGAGGGTTGCAGGGAACACCATATATTTT. This sequence encodes CVSGRVAGNTIYF.

In this sample, this clonotype turned up many times. The V gene is TRBV24-1, the J gene TRBJ1-5, with D uncertain. The CDR3 is 12 amino acids. CDR1 KGHDR and CDR2 SFDVKD come from the germline V gene. Trimming took 6 bases from V and 5 from J, leaving 7 bases between them. CDR3 in amino acids: CATSHLDQPQHF. In nucleotides, the CDR3 is TGTGCCACCAGTCACCTGGATCAGCCCCAGCATTTT.

This clonotype appeared a few times. The CDR3 nucleotides read TGTGCCAGCAGTGAAGCAAGCGGGAGGCAAGAGACCCAGTACTTC. Its protein is CASSEASGRQETQYF. The rearrangement uses TRBV25-1 and TRBJ2-5, with 9 bases aligning to TRBD2. Germline assignment: CDR1 MGHDK and CDR2 SYGVNS. The CDR3 is made up of 15 amino acids. V was clipped by 2 bases and J by 2 bases; unmatched bases: 3.

This clonotype was observed many times. The chain couples TRBV16 to TRBJ1-1; D remains ambiguous. Germline V gene data show CDR1 as KGHSY and CDR2 as FQNENV. The CDR3 extends over 15 amino acids. V lost 0 bases, J lost 0 bases, and 8 bases lay in between. The CDR3 DNA sequence: TGTGCCAGCAGCCAATCGAGCAGGCTGAACACTGAAGCTTTCTTT. Translation gives CASSQSSRLNTEAFF.

This clonotype was seen a few times. The rearrangement links TRBV19 to TRBJ2-7; maybe TRBD1 (5 bases). The CDR3 totals 14 residues. V lost 4 bases and J 3 bases, leaving 13 bases between the germline ends. Germline lookup yields CDR1 LNHDA and CDR2 SQIVND (reference sequence). DNA of the CDR3: TGTGCCAGTAGTACGCAGGGTAGGGACTACGAGCAGTACTTC. This encodes CASSTQGRDYEQYF. Variable domain in full (rest from reference TRBV19 and TRBJ2-7): DGGITQSPKYLFRKEGQNVTLSCEQNLNHDAMYWYRQDPGQGLRLIYYSQIVNDFQKGDIAEGYSVSREKKESFPLTVTSAQKNPTAFYLCASSTQGRDYEQYFGPGTRLTVT.